This TCR beta chain was sequenced for a study of shared clonotypes between healthy human individuals. Study-level findings and limits: Compared with clonotypes that all four donors shared, non-shared clonotypes had lower generation probabilities. Compared with memory subsets, naive subsets generally had larger estimated richness. Around 4.7% was the fraction of naive CD4 clonotypes found shared across several donors.

Libraries were prepared by immunoSEQ multiplex PCR; TCRdb keeps only in-frame clonotypes and omits some of them. The table has approximately 2.1 million clones, roughly 93% seen once. About this clone: What it recognizes is unknown.

Germline lookup yields CDR1 SGHTS and CDR2 YDEGEE. The ends were cut back, 1 base at V and 3 bases at J, with 14 bases in the middle. The CDR3 consists of 15 residues. Sequencing was performed on naive CD4+ T cells from PBMCs. As to subset: CD45RA+ positively selected. The chain is built from TRBV5-8 and TRBJ2-7; D tentatively reads TRBD1 or TRBD2 (6 bases each). The sequence was collected from a man aged 18 to 30 in good health. Some clones in this sample may be carry-over from other donors' samples. The CDR3 here is CASSLLGGPRYEQYF. The CDR3 DNA follows: TGTGCCAGCAGCTTGTTGGGGGGCCCGCGCTACGAGCAGTACTTC.